This T cell receptor (beta chain) was identified in a study of T cell responses to AZD1222 COVID-19 vaccine. The CDR3 runs to 14 residues. Looked up from germline, CDR1 is SGHAT and CDR2 is FQNNGV. Trimming left V 7 bases short and J 5 bases short, with 17 bases between. Measured with immunoSEQ multiplex PCR; TCRdb has only the in-frame clones, and not every one. The data show around 100,000 clones, 70% to 90% seen once. Concerning this clone itself: No antigen is known for it.

Study-level results: Targeting of unmutated variant regions was reportedly seen in nearly half of spike-specific TCRs.

The TCR sequence derives from an adult in good health. Sequencing used peripheral blood, obtained on day 0 of MenACWY control vaccination. The J gene is TRBJ1-1, the V gene TRBV11-2, with no clear D. The CDR3 loop reads CASTPKGRHTEAFF. CDR3 in DNA: TGTGCCAGCACTCCCAAGGGCAGGCATACTGAAGCTTTCTTT. Together with reference TRBV11-2 and TRBJ1-1, the CDR3 gives the full variable domain: EAGVAQSPRYKIIEKRQSVAFWCNPISGHATLYWYQQILGQGPKLLIQFQNNGVVDDSQLPKDRFSAERLKGVDSTLKIQPAKLEDSAVYLCASTPKGRHTEAFFGQGTRLTVV.